This T cell receptor (beta chain) emerged from a study of beta chain features in type 1 diabetes. Study summary: No patient-donor differences in age, gender, total cells or subset yield.

Heparinised blood was drawn once per donor, averaging about 116 mL. Central memory, naive, regulatory and stem cell-like memory CD4+ cells were sorted by CD45RO/CCR7/CD25/CD127/CD95/CD27. Germline CDR1 and CDR2: MDHEN and SYDVKM. V gave up 5 bases and J gave up 2 bases, with 14 bases separating them. The CDR3 runs 15 residues. Findings and limits, study-wide: Patients showed naive, central memory and Treg TCRB repertoires that appeared more similar than those of healthy donors. Shorter TCRB CDR3s, moderately but significantly so, were found in Type 1 diabetes patients in all four CD4+ subsets.

This clone has just a few counts. Its specificity is not known. Expressed TCRB transcripts were sequenced, since all the RNA that had been isolated was reverse transcribed. Clones were read by immunoSEQ multiplex PCR, and TCRdb kept only the in-frame ones, dropping some. The sample lists around 170,000 clones, around 9.7% occurring once. The source is a woman younger than 45 with type 1 diabetes. The chain employs TRBV28 and TRBJ2-3; no reliable D call. Sequenced sample: central memory CD4+ T cells from blood. Written as DNA, the CDR3 is TGTGCCAGCAGTCTAGTAGCCCGGATCACAGATACGCAGTATTTT. Translating gives CASSLVARITDTQYF.